This is a list of T cell receptor beta chains from one sample in a study of blood T cell repertoires in COVID-19. TCRdb keeps only in-frame clones here, not all; method: immunoSEQ multiplex PCR. The data hold about 230,000 clones, with 85% to 90% observed a single time. The sequencing input was PBMCs or T cells enriched from blood (not recorded which). Receptors were obtained from a man aged 18 to 29 who had recovered from COVID-19. The CDR3 runs from the conserved cysteine through the conserved F or W. Each record gives: CDR3 length, clone size, J gene, V gene, D gene, CDR3 protein, CDR3 DNA. The D gene is left open where the match is weak. Expanded clones are given a class, and other clones once, few, many or no size at all.

>14|-|TRBJ2-1|TRBV30|-
CAWSVLRAYNEQFF
TGTGCCTGGAGTGTACTACGGGCCTACAATGAGCAGTTCTTC
>13|-|TRBJ2-7|TRBV19|-
CATLDRTSYEQYF
TGTGCCACCCTGGACAGAACTTCCTACGAGCAGTACTTC
>17|-|TRBJ1-1|TRBV30|TRBD1
CAWEGQTYAYMNTEAFF
TGTGCCTGGGAGGGACAGACCTACGCCTACATGAACACTGAAGCTTTCTTT
>14|-|TRBJ1-5|TRBV27|TRBD1
CASSSRQGFQPQHF
TGTGCCAGCAGTTCAAGACAGGGCTTCCAGCCCCAGCATTTT
>15|-|TRBJ2-1|TRBV5-1|TRBD2
CASSHGGSSYNEQFF
TGCGCCAGCAGCCACGGGGGGTCCTCCTACAATGAGCAGTTCTTC
>15|-|TRBJ2-7|TRBV10-3|TRBD2
CAISDRASGTYEQYF
TGTGCCATCAGTGATCGGGCTAGCGGTACCTACGAGCAGTACTTC
>15|-|TRBJ2-1|TRBV18|TRBD2
CASSPPSGSLHEQFF
TGTGCCAGCTCACCACCCAGCGGGAGTCTCCATGAGCAGTTCTTC
>20|-|TRBJ2-1|TRBV27|TRBD2
CASSLSIPSLAVLIYNEQFF
TGTGCCAGCAGTTTATCGATTCCCTCCCTAGCGGTGCTTATCTACAATGAGCAGTTCTTC
>14|-|TRBJ1-6|TRBV11-2|TRBD1
CASSFQGVNSPLHF
TGTGCCAGCAGCTTCCAGGGGGTCAATTCACCCCTCCACTTT
>14|-|TRBJ1-4|TRBV5-1|-
CASSSGRRNEKLFF
TGCGCCAGCAGCTCGGGTCGCCGTAATGAAAAACTGTTTTTT
>15|few|TRBJ2-3|TRBV15|TRBD2
CATSRDSGGADTQYF
TGTGCCACCAGCAGAGATAGCGGGGGGGCAGATACGCAGTATTTT
>16|-|TRBJ2-1|TRBV24-1|TRBD2
CATSDFSSGRVNEQFF
TGTGCCACCAGTGATTTTTCTAGCGGGAGAGTCAATGAGCAGTTCTTC
>14|-|TRBJ2-1|TRBV10-2|TRBD1
CASISGTAYNEQFF
TGCGCCAGCATATCTGGGACAGCCTACAATGAGCAGTTCTTC
>14|-|TRBJ2-5|TRBV14|TRBD2
CASSQERGGRAQYF
TGTGCCAGCAGCCAAGAACGGGGGGGCCGGGCCCAGTACTTC
>11|-|TRBJ2-7|TRBV28|-
CASSLPGEQYF
TGTGCCAGCAGTTTGCCAGGAGAGCAGTACTTC
>14|many|TRBJ1-2|TRBV6-2/TRBV6-3|TRBD1
CASSTRQGERGYTF
TGTGCCAGCAGTACCAGACAGGGGGAACGTGGCTACACCTTC
>15|-|TRBJ1-1|TRBV6-5|TRBD1
CASSGNRDSNTEAFF
TGTGCCAGCAGCGGAAACCGGGACAGCAACACTGAAGCTTTCTTT
>12|-|TRBJ2-1|TRBV5-4|-
CASSLVENEQFF
TGTGCCAGCAGCTTGGTAGAGAATGAGCAGTTCTTC
>14|-|TRBJ1-6|TRBV9|-
CASSTRGENSPLHF
TGTGCCAGCAGCACCCGGGGGGAAAATTCACCCCTCCACTTT
>16|-|TRBJ2-2|TRBV5-4|-
CASSRGPEVGAGELFF
TGTGCCAGCTCCAGGGGCCCGGAGGTGGGGGCCGGGGAGCTGTTTTTT
>12|-|TRBJ1-1|TRBV28|-
CASSFLNTEAFF
TGTGCCAGCAGTTTCTTGAACACTGAAGCTTTCTTT
>15|-|TRBJ2-2|TRBV6-5|-
CASDDSGLNTGELFF
TGTGCCAGCGACGATTCAGGGCTCAACACCGGGGAGCTGTTTTTT
>14|-|TRBJ1-2|TRBV19|-
CATSAGGTFYGYTF
TGTGCCACCTCGGCGGGGGGGACCTTCTATGGCTACACCTTC
>14|-|TRBJ2-7|TRBV28|-
CASSLGQSHYEQYF
TGTGCCAGCAGTTTAGGGCAGTCGCACTACGAGCAGTACTTC
>16|-|TRBJ2-1|TRBV6-4|-
CASSDSTSRSYNEQFF
TGTGCCAGCAGTGACTCAACTAGTCGATCCTACAATGAGCAGTTCTTC
>15|-|TRBJ1-4|TRBV7-6|-
CASSLAAGAEEKLFF
TGTGCCAGCAGCTTAGCGGCAGGGGCGGAAGAAAAACTGTTTTTT
>14|once|TRBJ2-1|TRBV29-1|TRBD2
CSCTPGLPYNEQFF
TGCAGCTGCACCCCGGGACTACCCTACAATGAGCAGTTCTTC
>13|-|TRBJ1-5|TRBV4-2|-
CASSQDVFQPQHF
TGTGCCAGCAGCCAAGATGTCTTTCAGCCCCAGCATTTT
>15|-|TRBJ2-2|TRBV5-1|-
CASSLGQINTGELFF
TGCGCCAGCAGCTTAGGACAAATAAACACCGGGGAGCTGTTTTTT
>13|few|TRBJ1-2|TRBV7-2|-
CASSLDRAYGYTF
TGTGCCAGCAGCTTAGACAGGGCCTATGGCTACACCTTC
>15|few|TRBJ2-7|TRBV6-2/TRBV6-3|TRBD1
CASRYRGSTALEQYF
TGTGCCAGCAGATACAGGGGCAGCACCGCCCTGGAGCAGTACTTC
>12|-|TRBJ1-2|TRBV18|-
CASSPATYGYTF
TGTGCCAGCTCACCGGCGACTTATGGCTACACCTTC
>14|-|TRBJ2-7|TRBV19|TRBD2
CASSPTSESYEQYF
TGTGCCAGTAGTCCGACTAGCGAGTCCTACGAGCAGTACTTC
>13|-|TRBJ1-6|TRBV7-2|TRBD1
CASRGQGISPLHF
TGTGCCAGCAGGGGACAGGGGATCTCACCCCTCCACTTT
>13|-|TRBJ1-2|TRBV13|TRBD1
CASSFGTGSGYTF
TGTGCCAGCAGCTTCGGGACAGGGAGTGGCTACACCTTC
>17|few|TRBJ2-1|TRBV24-1|TRBD2
CATSDLGLAGGDYEQFF
TGTGCCACCAGTGATTTGGGACTAGCGGGAGGGGACTATGAGCAGTTCTTC
>17|-|TRBJ2-5|TRBV7-9|TRBD2
CASTNAAGGDLQETQYF
TGTGCCAGCACCAATGCGGCGGGGGGGGACCTCCAAGAGACCCAGTACTTC
>15|-|TRBJ1-5|TRBV2|TRBD1
CASYDRAMSNQPQHF
TGTGCCAGCTACGACAGGGCAATGAGCAATCAGCCCCAGCATTTT
>14|-|TRBJ1-1|TRBV5-4|TRBD1
CASSLSTGVTEAFF
TGTGCCAGCAGCCTATCGACAGGGGTCACTGAAGCTTTCTTT
>15|-|TRBJ2-1|TRBV28|TRBD2
CASSLIAGGYNEQFF
TGTGCCAGCAGTTTGATAGCGGGAGGGTACAATGAGCAGTTCTTC
>15|few|TRBJ1-4|TRBV18|-
CASSPSGATNEKLFF
TGTGCCAGCTCACCATCGGGGGCAACTAATGAAAAACTGTTTTTT
>14|once|TRBJ2-1|TRBV27|TRBD1
CASSPGDRVREQFF
TGTGCCAGCAGCCCAGGGGACAGGGTGCGTGAGCAGTTCTTC
>16|-|TRBJ2-7|TRBV9|TRBD1
CASSLWDRGALDEQYF
TGTGCCAGCAGCCTGTGGGACAGGGGCGCATTAGATGAGCAGTACTTC
>14|-|TRBJ1-4|TRBV9|-
CASSVAGGNEKLFF
TGTGCCAGCAGCGTAGCTGGGGGGAATGAAAAACTGTTTTTT
>14|many|TRBJ2-4|TRBV27|-
CASSLRGAKNIQYF
TGTGCCAGCAGTCTACGGGGAGCCAAAAACATTCAGTACTTC
>13|-|TRBJ1-2|TRBV15|-
CATSRVGAAGYTF
TGTGCCACCAGCAGAGTTGGGGCGGCTGGCTACACCTTC
>16|-|TRBJ2-3|TRBV7-2|TRBD2
CASSSRLAGGTDTQYF
TGTGCCAGCAGCTCGAGACTAGCGGGGGGCACAGATACGCAGTATTTT
>11|-|TRBJ1-1|TRBV20-1|-
CSASRQLEAFF
TGCAGTGCTAGCCGACAGCTTGAAGCTTTCTTT
>18|-|TRBJ2-5|TRBV3-1/TRBV3-2|TRBD2
CASSQDRAQRERGETQYF
TGTGCCAGCAGCCAAGATAGGGCCCAGCGGGAGCGAGGAGAGACCCAGTACTTC